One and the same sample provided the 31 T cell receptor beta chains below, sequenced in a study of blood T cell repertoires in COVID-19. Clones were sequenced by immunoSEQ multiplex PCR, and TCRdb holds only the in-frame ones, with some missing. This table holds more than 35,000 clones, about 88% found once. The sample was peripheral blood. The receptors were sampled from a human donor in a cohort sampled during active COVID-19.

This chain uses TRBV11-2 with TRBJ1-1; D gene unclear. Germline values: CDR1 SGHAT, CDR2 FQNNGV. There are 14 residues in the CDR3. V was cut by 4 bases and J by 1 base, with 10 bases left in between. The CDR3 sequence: CASSSVRGNTEAFF. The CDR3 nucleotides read TGTGCCAGCAGCTCCGTCCGAGGGAACACTGAAGCTTTCTTT.

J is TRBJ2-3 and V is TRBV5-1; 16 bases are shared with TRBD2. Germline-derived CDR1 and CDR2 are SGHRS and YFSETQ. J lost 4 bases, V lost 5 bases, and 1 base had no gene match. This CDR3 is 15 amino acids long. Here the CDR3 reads CASRGLAGGADTQYF. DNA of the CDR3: TGCGCCAGCAGGGGACTAGCGGGGGGGGCAGATACGCAGTATTTT.

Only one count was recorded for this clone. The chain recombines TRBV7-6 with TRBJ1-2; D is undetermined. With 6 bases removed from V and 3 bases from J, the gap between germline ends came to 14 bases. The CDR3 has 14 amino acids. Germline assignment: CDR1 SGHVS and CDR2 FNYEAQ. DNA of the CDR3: TGTGCCAGCAGTTCCCCCGGGGAGGACTATGGCTACACCTTC. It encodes CASSSPGEDYGYTF.

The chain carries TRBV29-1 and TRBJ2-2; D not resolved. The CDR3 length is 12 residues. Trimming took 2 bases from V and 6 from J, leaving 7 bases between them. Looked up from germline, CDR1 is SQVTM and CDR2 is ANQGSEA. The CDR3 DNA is TGCAGCGTTGAAACCGGTTCCGGGGAGCTGTTTTTT. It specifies CSVETGSGELFF.

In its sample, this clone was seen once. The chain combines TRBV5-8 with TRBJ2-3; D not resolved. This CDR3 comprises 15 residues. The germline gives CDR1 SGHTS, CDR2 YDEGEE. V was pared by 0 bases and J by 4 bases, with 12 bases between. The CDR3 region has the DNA TGTGCCAGCAGCTTGGCCACCTATTTCCCAGATACGCAGTATTTT. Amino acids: CASSLATYFPDTQYF.

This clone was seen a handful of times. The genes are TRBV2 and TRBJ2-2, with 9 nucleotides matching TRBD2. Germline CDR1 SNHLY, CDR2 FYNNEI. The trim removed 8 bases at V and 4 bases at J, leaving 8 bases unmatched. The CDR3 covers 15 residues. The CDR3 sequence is CASLPSGEGTGELFF. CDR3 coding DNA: TGTGCCAGCCTGCCTAGCGGGGAGGGCACCGGGGAGCTGTTTTTT.

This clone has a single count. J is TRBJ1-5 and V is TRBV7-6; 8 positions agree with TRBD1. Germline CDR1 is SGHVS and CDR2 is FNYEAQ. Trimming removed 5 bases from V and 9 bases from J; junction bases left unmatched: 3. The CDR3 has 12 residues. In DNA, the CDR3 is TGTGCCAGCAGCGCAGGGGGCGGGCCCCAGCATTTT. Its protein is CASSAGGGPQHF.

As DNA, the CDR3 is TGTGCCAGCAGCCCGAGGGGCGGGGGGGCGGAGACCCAGTACTTC. This gives the protein CASSPRGGGAETQYF. The chain links TRBV6-6 to TRBJ2-5; 9 bases line up with TRBD2. The junction had 10 bases not matched to a gene; V was cut back by 6 bases and J by 5 bases. The CDR3 consists of 15 residues. Germline V gene data show CDR1 as MNHNY and CDR2 as SVGAGI (reference sequence).

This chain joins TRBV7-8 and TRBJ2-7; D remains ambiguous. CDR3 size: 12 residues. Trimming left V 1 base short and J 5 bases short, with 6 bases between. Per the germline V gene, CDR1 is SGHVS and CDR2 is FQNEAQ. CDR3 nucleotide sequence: TGTGCCAGCAGCTTAGTCGAGGACGAGCAGTACTTC. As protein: CASSLVEDEQYF. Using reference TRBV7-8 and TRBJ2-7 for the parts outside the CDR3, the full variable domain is GAGVSQSPRYKVAKRGQDVALRCDPISGHVSLFWYQQALGQGPEFLTYFQNEAQLDKSGLPSDRFFAERPEGSVSTLKIQRTQQEDSAVYLCASSLVEDEQYFGPGTRLTVT.

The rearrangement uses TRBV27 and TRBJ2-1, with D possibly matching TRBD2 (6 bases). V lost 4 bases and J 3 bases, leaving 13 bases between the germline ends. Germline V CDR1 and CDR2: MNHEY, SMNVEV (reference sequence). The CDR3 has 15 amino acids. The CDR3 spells CASSSLGGYYNEQFF. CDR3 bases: TGTGCCAGCAGTTCCCTCGGGGGTTACTACAATGAGCAGTTCTTC.

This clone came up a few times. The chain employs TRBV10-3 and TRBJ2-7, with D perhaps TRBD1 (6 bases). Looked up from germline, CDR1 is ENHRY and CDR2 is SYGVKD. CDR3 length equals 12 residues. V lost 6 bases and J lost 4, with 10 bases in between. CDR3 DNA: TGTGCCATCAGCGGCACAGGGTACGAGCAGTACTTC. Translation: CAISGTGYEQYF.

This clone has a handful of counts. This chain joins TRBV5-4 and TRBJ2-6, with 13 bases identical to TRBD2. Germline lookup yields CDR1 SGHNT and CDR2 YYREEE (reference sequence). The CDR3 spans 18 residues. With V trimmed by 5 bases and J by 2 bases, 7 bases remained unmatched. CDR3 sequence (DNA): TGTGCCAGCAGGCCGGGACTAGCGGGACCCGCTGGGGCCAACGTCCTGACTTTC. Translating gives CASRPGLAGPAGANVLTF.

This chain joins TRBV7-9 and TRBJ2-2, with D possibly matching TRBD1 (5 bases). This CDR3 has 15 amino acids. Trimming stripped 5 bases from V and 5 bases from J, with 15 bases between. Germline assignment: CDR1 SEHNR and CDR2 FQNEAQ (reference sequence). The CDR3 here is CASSLEAPGTGELFF. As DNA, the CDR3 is TGTGCCAGCAGCCTCGAGGCCCCAGGGACCGGGGAGCTGTTTTTT.

The CDR3 reads CASSERLAVSTDTQYF. DNA for the CDR3: TGTGCCAGCAGTGAGCGACTAGCAGTGAGCACAGATACGCAGTATTTT. The rearrangement links TRBV28 to TRBJ2-3; 7 bases agree with TRBD2. This CDR3 is 16 amino acids long. The trim removed 5 bases at V and 0 bases at J, leaving 8 bases unmatched. The germline V gene encodes CDR1 MDHEN and CDR2 SYDVKM. Based on the CDR3 plus reference TRBV28 and TRBJ2-3, the full variable domain is DVKVTQSSRYLVKRTGEKVFLECVQDMDHENMFWYRQDPGLGLRLIYFSYDVKMKEKGDIPEGYSVSREKKERFSLILESASTNQTSMYLCASSERLAVSTDTQYFGPGTRLTVL.

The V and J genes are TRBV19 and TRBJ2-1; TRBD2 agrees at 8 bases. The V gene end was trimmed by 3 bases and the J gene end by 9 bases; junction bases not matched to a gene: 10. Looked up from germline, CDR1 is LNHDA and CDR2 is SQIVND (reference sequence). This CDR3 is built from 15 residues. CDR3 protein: CASSILGLGGSEQFF. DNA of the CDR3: TGTGCCAGTAGTATCTTGGGACTAGGGGGAAGTGAGCAGTTCTTC.

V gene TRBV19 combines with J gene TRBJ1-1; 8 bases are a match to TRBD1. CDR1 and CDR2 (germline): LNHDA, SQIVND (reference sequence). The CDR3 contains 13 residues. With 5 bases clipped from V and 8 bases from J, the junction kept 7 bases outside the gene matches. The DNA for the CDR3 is TGTGCCAGTAGTGTAAACAGGGGGAGAGAAGCTTTCTTT. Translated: CASSVNRGREAFF.

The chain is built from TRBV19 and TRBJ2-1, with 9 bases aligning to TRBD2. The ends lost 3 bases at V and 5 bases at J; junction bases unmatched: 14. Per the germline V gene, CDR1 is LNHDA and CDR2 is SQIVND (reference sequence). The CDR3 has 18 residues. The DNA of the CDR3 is TGTGCCAGTAGTATCCAGGCGGGGGGGCTATTCGGGGACAATGAGCAGTTCTTC. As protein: CASSIQAGGLFGDNEQFF.

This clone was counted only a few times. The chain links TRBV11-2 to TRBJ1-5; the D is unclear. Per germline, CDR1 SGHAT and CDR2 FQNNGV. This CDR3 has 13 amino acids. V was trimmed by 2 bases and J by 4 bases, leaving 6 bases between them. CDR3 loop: CASSLMENQPQHF. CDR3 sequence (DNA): TGTGCCAGCAGCTTAATGGAGAATCAGCCCCAGCATTTT.

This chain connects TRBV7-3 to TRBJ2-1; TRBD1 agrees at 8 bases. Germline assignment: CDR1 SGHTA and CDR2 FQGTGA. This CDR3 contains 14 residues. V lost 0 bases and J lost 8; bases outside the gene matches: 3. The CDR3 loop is CASSLTQGGYEQFF. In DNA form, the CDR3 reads TGTGCCAGCAGCTTAACACAGGGGGGCTATGAGCAGTTCTTC.

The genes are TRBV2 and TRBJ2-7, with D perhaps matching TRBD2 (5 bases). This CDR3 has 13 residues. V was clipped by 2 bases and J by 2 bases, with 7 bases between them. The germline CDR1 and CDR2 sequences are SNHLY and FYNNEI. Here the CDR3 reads CASSEYGAYEQYF. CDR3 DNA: TGTGCCAGCAGTGAATACGGGGCCTACGAGCAGTACTTC.

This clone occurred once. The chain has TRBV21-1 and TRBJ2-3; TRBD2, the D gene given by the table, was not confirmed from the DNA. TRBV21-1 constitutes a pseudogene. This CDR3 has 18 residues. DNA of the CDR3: TGTGCCAGCAGAAATCCGGGACTAGCGGGGGGGGACACAGATACGCAGTATTTT. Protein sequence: CASRNPGLAGGDTDTQYF.

CDR3: CASSQDAGTGAYEQYF. In DNA, the CDR3 is TGCGCCAGCAGCCAAGATGCCGGGACAGGGGCTTACGAGCAGTACTTC. The V and J genes are TRBV4-1 and TRBJ2-7; 10 nucleotides line up with TRBD1. V shed 0 bases, J shed 4 bases, and the junction held 6 bases outside the gene matches. The germline CDR1 and CDR2 sequences are MGHRA and YSYEKL. CDR3 size: 16 residues.

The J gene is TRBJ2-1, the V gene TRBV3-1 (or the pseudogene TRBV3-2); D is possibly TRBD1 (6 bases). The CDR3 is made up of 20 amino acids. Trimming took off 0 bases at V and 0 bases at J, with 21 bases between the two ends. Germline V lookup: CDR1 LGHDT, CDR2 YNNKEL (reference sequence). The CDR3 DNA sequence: TGTGCCAGCAGCCAAGAATTTGGAAGGGACAAACTTTCCTCCTACAATGAGCAGTTCTTC. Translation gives CASSQEFGRDKLSSYNEQFF.

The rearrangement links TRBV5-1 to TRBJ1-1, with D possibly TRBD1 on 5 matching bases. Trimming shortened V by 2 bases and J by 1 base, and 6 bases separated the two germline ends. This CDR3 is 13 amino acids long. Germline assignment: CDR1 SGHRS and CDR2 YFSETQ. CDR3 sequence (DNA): TGCGCCAGCAGCTTAGGGGAGAACACTGAAGCTTTCTTT. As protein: CASSLGENTEAFF.

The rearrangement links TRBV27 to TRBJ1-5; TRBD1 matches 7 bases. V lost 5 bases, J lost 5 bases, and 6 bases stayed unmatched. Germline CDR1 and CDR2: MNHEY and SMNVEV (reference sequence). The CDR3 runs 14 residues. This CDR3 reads CASSGGQSHQPQHF. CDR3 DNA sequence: TGTGCCAGCAGTGGGGGACAGTCCCATCAGCCCCAGCATTTT.

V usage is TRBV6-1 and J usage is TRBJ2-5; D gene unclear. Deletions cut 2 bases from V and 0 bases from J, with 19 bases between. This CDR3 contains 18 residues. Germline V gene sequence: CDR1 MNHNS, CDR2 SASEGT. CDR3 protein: CASSERVSVLSYQETQYF. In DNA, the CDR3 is TGTGCCAGCAGTGAAAGAGTATCGGTCCTCTCTTACCAAGAGACCCAGTACTTC.

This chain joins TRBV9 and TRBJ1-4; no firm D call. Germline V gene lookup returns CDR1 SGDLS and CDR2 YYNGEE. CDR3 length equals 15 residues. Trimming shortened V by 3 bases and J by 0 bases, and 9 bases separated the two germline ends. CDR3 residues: CASSEREATNEKLFF. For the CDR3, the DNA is TGTGCCAGCAGCGAGAGGGAAGCAACTAATGAAAAACTGTTTTTT.

CDR3 coding DNA: TGTGCCAGCAGCTCCGGACGGGAAACCGCCTACGAGCAGTACTTC. This translates into CASSSGRETAYEQYF. V is TRBV7-9 and J is TRBJ2-7; a possible D gene is TRBD2 (5 bases). The ends were cut back, 4 bases at V and 2 bases at J, with 15 bases in the middle. Germline assignment: CDR1 SEHNR and CDR2 FQNEAQ (reference sequence). This CDR3 comprises 15 residues. Full variable domain (remainder filled in from reference TRBV7-9 and TRBJ2-7): DTGVSQNPRHKITKRGQNVTFRCDPISEHNRLYWYRQTLGQGPEFLTYFQNEAQLEKSRLLSDRFSAERPKGSFSTLEIQRTEQGDSAMYLCASSSGRETAYEQYFGPGTRLTVT.

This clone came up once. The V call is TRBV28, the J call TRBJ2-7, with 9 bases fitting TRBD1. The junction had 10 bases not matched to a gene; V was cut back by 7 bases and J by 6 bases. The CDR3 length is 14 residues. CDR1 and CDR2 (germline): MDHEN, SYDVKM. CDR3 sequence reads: CASTPGQGDGEQYF. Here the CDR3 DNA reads TGTGCCAGCACCCCGGGACAGGGTGACGGCGAGCAGTACTTC. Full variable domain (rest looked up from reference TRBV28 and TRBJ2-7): DVKVTQSSRYLVKRTGEKVFLECVQDMDHENMFWYRQDPGLGLRLIYFSYDVKMKEKGDIPEGYSVSREKKERFSLILESASTNQTSMYLCASTPGQGDGEQYFGPGTRLTVT.

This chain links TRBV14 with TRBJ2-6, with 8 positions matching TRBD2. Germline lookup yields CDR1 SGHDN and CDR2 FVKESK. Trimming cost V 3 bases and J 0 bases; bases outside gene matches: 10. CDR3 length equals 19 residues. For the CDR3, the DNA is TGTGCCAGCAGCCAGGTAGCGGGGAGGACTAACTCTGGGGCCAACGTCCTGACTTTC. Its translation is CASSQVAGRTNSGANVLTF.

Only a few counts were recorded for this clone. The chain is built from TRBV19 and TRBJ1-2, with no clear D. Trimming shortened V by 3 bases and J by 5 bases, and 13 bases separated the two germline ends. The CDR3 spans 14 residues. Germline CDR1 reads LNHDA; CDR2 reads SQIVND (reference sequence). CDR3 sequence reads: CASSMMRMSYGYTF. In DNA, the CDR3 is TGTGCCAGTAGTATGATGAGGATGTCTTATGGCTACACCTTC.